Presented here are 10 T cell receptor beta chains from one specimen sequenced in a study of regulatory T cells in long-lasting Graves disease. Arm-PCR of CDR3 regions and iRepertoire HTBI primers were the basis on which TCR beta libraries were built. In TCRdb, the multiplex PCR reads were re-called with MiXCR into one record per CDR3 protein. The sample carries around 300,000 distinct CDR3 sequences, 22% recorded once. Sample time point: persistent/refractory GD, antithyroid drugs over 5 years with positive TRAb. From PBMCs, RNA was extracted and then used to make the TCR library. Sample: peripheral blood mononuclear cells (PBMCs), taken when the disease was refractory, from a patient treated with antithyroid drugs. These receptors all come from a female donor with Graves disease.

This clonotype appeared many times. This chain uses TRBV11-2 with TRBJ2-5; 8 positions match TRBD2. Per the germline V gene, CDR1 is SGHAT and CDR2 is FQNNGV. The CDR3 length is 15 residues. After removal of 2 bases from V and 5 bases from J, the junction contained 7 bases not matched to a gene. Here the CDR3 DNA reads TGTGCCAGCAGCTTATTAGCGGGGTCAGAGGAGACCCAGTACTTC. It encodes CASSLLAGSEETQYF.

This sequence joins TRBV6-5 and TRBJ1-5; D remains ambiguous. The germline V gene has CDR1 MNHEY and CDR2 SVGAGI. The CDR3 loop spans 17 amino acids. V lost 0 bases, J lost 3 bases, and 15 bases lay in between. The CDR3 coding sequence is TGTGCCAGCAGTTACTCGAATAGGGTGTGGGCCAATCAGCCCCAGCATTTT. This translates into CASSYSNRVWANQPQHF.

This clonotype was found a few times. This rearrangement joins TRBV15 to TRBJ1-5; D is ambiguous. The germline V and J ends were trimmed by 0 bases and 3 bases, with 3 bases remaining between them. This CDR3 is 13 amino acids long. CDR1 and CDR2 from the germline V gene are LNHNV and YYDKDF (reference sequence). CDR3 nucleotide sequence: TGTGCCACCAGCAGAGAAGCCAATCAGCCCCAGCATTTT. Protein product: CATSREANQPQHF. Variable domain in full (rest from reference TRBV15 and TRBJ1-5): DAMVIQNPRYQVTQFGKPVTLSCSQTLNHNVMYWYQQKSSQAPKLLFHYYDKDFNNEADTPDNFQSRRPNTSFCFLDIRSPGLGDTAMYLCATSREANQPQHFGDGTRLSIL.

The chain recombines TRBV6-1 with TRBJ1-1; D not certain. V was clipped by 6 bases and J by 6 bases, with 14 bases between them. CDR1 is MNHNS, CDR2 SASEGT, per germline. The CDR3 totals 13 residues. CDR3 DNA sequence: TGTGCCAGCAGAACCCTGAGCCCCGCTGAAGCTTTCTTT. This codes for CASRTLSPAEAFF.

This clonotype was observed at least ten times. The V and J genes are TRBV6-1 and TRBJ2-7, with D possibly matching TRBD1 (6 bases). The CDR3 covers 15 residues. Germline V lookup: CDR1 MNHNS, CDR2 SASEGT. Trimming stripped 6 bases from V and 2 bases from J, with 17 bases between. DNA for the CDR3: TGTGCCAGCAGCTCTCGCAGGGGAACAGCCTACGAGCAGTACTTC. It codes for CASSSRRGTAYEQYF.

This clonotype was observed at least ten times. This chain joins TRBV28 and TRBJ2-7; D gene unclear. V was cut by 4 bases and J by 1 base, with 11 bases left in between. The CDR3 has 14 amino acids. CDR1 MDHEN and CDR2 SYDVKM come from the germline V gene. The CDR3 spells CASSSDLGSYEQYF. DNA of the CDR3: TGTGCCAGCAGTTCGGACCTCGGGTCCTACGAGCAGTACTTC. Variable domain in full (rest from reference TRBV28 and TRBJ2-7): DVKVTQSSRYLVKRTGEKVFLECVQDMDHENMFWYRQDPGLGLRLIYFSYDVKMKEKGDIPEGYSVSREKKERFSLILESASTNQTSMYLCASSSDLGSYEQYFGPGTRLTVT.

This clonotype showed up just once. Compared with germline, one end of the junction differs, possibly owing to a read error. The chain is built from TRBV7-7 and TRBJ2-5, with TRBD2 identical over 9 bases. This CDR3 contains 15 residues. Looked up from germline, CDR1 is SSHAT and CDR2 is FNYEAQ (reference sequence). In nucleotides, the CDR3 is TGTGCTAGCAGCTTAGAGACTAGCGGCCAAGGGACCCAGTACTTC. This codes for CASSLETSGQGTQYF.

The gene calls are TRBV19 and TRBJ2-3; perhaps TRBD2 as D (6 bases). The CDR3 consists of 14 residues. Trimming left V 4 bases short and J 3 bases short, with 11 bases between. Germline V gene data show CDR1 as LNHDA and CDR2 as SQIVND (reference sequence). The CDR3 reads CASSRREWTDTQYF. CDR3 in DNA: TGTGCCAGTAGTAGACGGGAGTGGACAGATACGCAGTATTTT.

V and J are TRBV27 and TRBJ1-1; D gene ambiguous. The germline V gene encodes CDR1 MNHEY and CDR2 SMNVEV (reference sequence). The CDR3 spans 10 residues. Trimming pared 8 bases from V and 6 bases from J, leaving 7 bases between. For the CDR3, the DNA is TGTGCCAGCGGGGAGGCTGAAGCTTTCTTT. Amino acids: CASGEAEAFF.

This clonotype was recorded a few times. This chain connects TRBV4-2 to TRBJ1-6, with unresolved D. The CDR3 is made up of 15 amino acids. In germline, CDR1 is LGHNA, CDR2 YNFKEQ. The V and J ends lost 0 bases and 3 bases respectively, with 6 bases between them. The CDR3 DNA follows: TGTGCCAGCAGCCAAGATAACAGCTATAATTCACCCCTCCACTTT. This translates into CASSQDNSYNSPLHF.